This section outlines one T cell receptor (beta chain) sequence together with its context. This sample stems from a study of blood T cells in healthy people across ages. CDR1 is SQVTM and CDR2 is ANQGSEA in the germline V gene. Losses at the gene ends were 6 bases for V and 3 bases for J; bases not matched to a gene: 3. This CDR3 is 12 amino acids long. Next came a second PCR, run for about 7 to 12 cycles, which used a sample-barcoded 5' primer along with a J-beta primer mix. TCRdb re-called the 5' RACE reads through MiXCR, storing one row per CDR3 protein. The table has about 780,000 distinct CDR3 sequences, roughly 24% seen once; the top ten hold over 2.5%. The sample was also reused in another study, on T cells of mothers and their children.

The chain has TRBV29-1 and TRBJ1-2; TRBD1 matches at 8 bases. The sequence derives from a boy aged 5 to 17 in good health. The specimen was blood. The CDR3 DNA is TGCAGCGTGACAGGGGAGGACTATGGCTACACCTTC. It codes for CSVTGEDYGYTF.